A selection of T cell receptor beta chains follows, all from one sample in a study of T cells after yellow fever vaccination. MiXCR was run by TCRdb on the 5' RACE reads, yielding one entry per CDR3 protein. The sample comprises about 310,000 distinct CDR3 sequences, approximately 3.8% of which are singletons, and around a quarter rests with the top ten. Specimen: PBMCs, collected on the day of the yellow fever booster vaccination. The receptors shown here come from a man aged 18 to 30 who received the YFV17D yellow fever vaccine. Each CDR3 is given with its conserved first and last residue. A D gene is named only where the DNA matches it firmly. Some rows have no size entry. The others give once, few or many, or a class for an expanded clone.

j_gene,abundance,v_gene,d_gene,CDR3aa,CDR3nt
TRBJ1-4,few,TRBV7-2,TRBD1,CASSRNRDRGSELFF,TGTGCCAGCAGCAGAAACAGGGACAGGGGGTCCGAACTGTTTTTT
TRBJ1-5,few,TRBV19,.,CASKSRGNQPQHF,TGTGCCAGTAAGTCTAGGGGCAATCAGCCCCAGCATTTT
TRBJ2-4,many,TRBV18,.,CASSPLAPGALAKNIQYF,TGTGCCAGCTCACCACTGGCGCCAGGAGCACTAGCCAAAAACATTCAGTACTTC
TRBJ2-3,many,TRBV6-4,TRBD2,CASSDVRGSTDTQYF,TGTGCCAGCAGTGACGTGCGGGGGAGCACAGATACGCAGTATTTT
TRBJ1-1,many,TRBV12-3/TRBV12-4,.,CASRGTEAFF,TGTGCCAGCAGGGGCACTGAAGCTTTCTTT
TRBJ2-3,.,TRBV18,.,CASSPGFGTDTQYF,TGTGCCAGCTCACCAGGGTTCGGCACAGATACGCAGTATTTT
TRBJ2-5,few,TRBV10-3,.,CAISELQGNVGETQYF,TGTGCCATCAGTGAGTTGCAGGGGAATGTGGGAGAGACCCAGTACTTC
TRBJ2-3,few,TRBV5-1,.,CASSPVWEDTQYF,TGCGCCAGCAGCCCGGTATGGGAAGATACGCAGTATTTT
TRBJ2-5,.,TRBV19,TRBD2,CASSMQAGAYQETQYF,TGTGCCAGTAGTATGCAAGCGGGGGCGTACCAAGAGACCCAGTACTTC
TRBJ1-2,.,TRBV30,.,CAWRAQGRGYTF,TGTGCCTGGAGAGCACAGGGCAGGGGCTACACCTTC
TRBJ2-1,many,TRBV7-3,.,CASSLTSTTENEQFF,TGTGCCAGCAGCTTAACCTCGACGACGGAAAATGAGCAGTTCTTC
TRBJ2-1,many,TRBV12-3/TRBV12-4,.,CASSFNEQFF,TGTGCCAGCAGTTTTAATGAGCAGTTCTTC
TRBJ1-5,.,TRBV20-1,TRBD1,CSASGRGDSNQPQHF,TGCAGTGCTAGCGGCAGGGGGGATAGCAATCAGCCCCAGCATTTT
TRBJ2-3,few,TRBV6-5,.,CASSRKGFRTDTQYF,TGTGCCAGCAGTAGGAAGGGGTTCCGCACAGATACGCAGTATTTT
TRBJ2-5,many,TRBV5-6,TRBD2,CASSLASGGFETQYF,TGTGCCAGCAGCTTGGCTAGCGGGGGGTTCGAGACCCAGTACTTC
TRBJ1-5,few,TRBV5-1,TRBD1,CASSLMAGGGQPQHF,TGCGCCAGCAGCTTGATGGCAGGGGGAGGTCAGCCCCAGCATTTT
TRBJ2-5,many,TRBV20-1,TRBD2,CSAAPLAGTQETQYF,TGCAGTGCCGCACCACTAGCGGGTACCCAAGAGACCCAGTACTTC
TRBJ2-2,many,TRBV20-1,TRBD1,CSARDNRGVSGELFF,TGCAGTGCTAGAGATAACAGGGGGGTGTCCGGGGAGCTGTTTTTT
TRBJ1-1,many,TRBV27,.,CASSNRAGTPTEAFF,TGTGCCAGCAGTAACCGAGCCGGGACACCCACTGAAGCTTTCTTT
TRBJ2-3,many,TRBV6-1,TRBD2,CASSELPGLAGNPDTQYF,TGTGCCAGCAGTGAGCTCCCGGGACTAGCGGGGAACCCAGATACGCAGTATTTT
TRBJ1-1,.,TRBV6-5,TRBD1,CASSYSTGLTEAFF,TGTGCCAGCAGTTACTCGACAGGGCTGACTGAAGCTTTCTTT
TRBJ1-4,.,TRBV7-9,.,CASSSTDPPANEKLFF,TGTGCCAGCAGCTCGACAGACCCTCCGGCTAATGAAAAACTGTTTTTT
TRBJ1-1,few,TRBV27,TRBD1,CASSYQGARTEAFF,TGTGCCAGCAGTTACCAGGGGGCGCGGACTGAAGCTTTCTTT
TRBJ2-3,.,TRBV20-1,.,CSARDREVGYF,TGCAGTGCTAGAGATCGAGAGGTGGGGTATTTT
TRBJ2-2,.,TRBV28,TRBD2,CASSRTSANTGELFF,TGTGCCAGCAGCCGCACTAGCGCGAACACCGGGGAGCTGTTTTTT
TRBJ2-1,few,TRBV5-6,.,CASSLARRNEQFF,TGTGCCAGCAGCTTGGCCAGAAGGAATGAGCAGTTCTTC
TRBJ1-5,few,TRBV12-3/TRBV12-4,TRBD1,CASSFGQGADQPQHF,TGTGCCAGCAGTTTCGGACAGGGAGCGGATCAGCCCCAGCATTTT
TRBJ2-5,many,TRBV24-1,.,CATSDLEGNQETQYF,TGTGCCACCAGTGATTTGGAGGGGAACCAAGAGACCCAGTACTTC
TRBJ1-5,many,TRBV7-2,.,CASSLAWAGNQPQHF,TGTGCCAGCAGCTTAGCCTGGGCAGGGAACCAGCCCCAGCATTTT
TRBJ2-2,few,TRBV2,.,CASLDGELFF,TGTGCCAGCTTGGACGGGGAGCTGTTTTTT
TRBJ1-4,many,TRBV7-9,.,CASSFIHATNEKLFF,TGTGCCAGCAGCTTTATTCATGCAACTAATGAAAAACTGTTTTTT
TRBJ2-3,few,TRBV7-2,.,CASSLSWLADTQYF,TGTGCCAGCAGTTTAAGTTGGCTTGCAGATACGCAGTATTTT
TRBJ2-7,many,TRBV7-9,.,CASSLGTGGTRIGEQYF,TGTGCCAGCAGCTTAGGGACTGGCGGGACCCGGATTGGGGAGCAGTACTTC